The clone carrying this T cell receptor beta chain was recorded a few times. Its antigen is unidentified. One junction end does not reproduce the germline sequence, and a read error may be involved. This CDR3 comprises 17 residues. This entry belongs to a study of blood T cells in healthy people across ages. It was with a sample-barcoded 5' primer and a J-beta primer mix that a second PCR of about 7 to 12 cycles was run. Each CDR3 protein gets one entry after TCRdb re-called the 5' RACE reads with MiXCR. The sample contains around 1,700,000 distinct CDR3 sequences, 28% of which appear only once. The study's findings and limits: Diversity of TCR beta correlated strongly with naive T cell percentage.

This TCR was recovered from a woman aged 25 to 45 in good health. The material sequenced was blood. This chain connects TRBV12-3 or TRBV12-4 to TRBJ2-2; D is undetermined. The CDR3 region has the DNA TGTGCCAGCAACCGTTGGTCAGCCTACGCGAACGCCGGGGAGCTGTTTTTT. Amino acid sequence: CASNRWSAYANAGELFF.